Below, 16 T cell receptor beta chains from the same sample are listed, as sequenced in a study of blood T cells in healthy people across ages. A second PCR of roughly 7 to 11 cycles used a sample-barcoded 5' primer and a J-beta primer mix. TCRdb reanalysed the 5' RACE reads using MiXCR and keeps one entry per CDR3 protein. There are about 1.8 million distinct CDR3 sequences in the sample; roughly 49% occur only once, and approximately 2.1% lies in the top ten. The sequenced material came from blood. Receptor source: a woman in her thirties or forties in good health.

The chain recombines TRBV3-1 with TRBJ2-5; 8 nucleotides agree with TRBD2. Germline assignment: CDR1 LGHDT and CDR2 YNNKEL (reference sequence). This CDR3 is 16 amino acids long. V was clipped by 0 bases and J by 11 bases; unmatched bases: 14. CDR3: CASSQERPGLGNEQYF. Written as DNA, the CDR3 is TGTGCCAGCAGCCAAGAAAGACCGGGACTAGGGAATGAGCAGTACTTC.

The rearrangement uses TRBV9 and TRBJ2-3; tentatively, D is TRBD2 (6 bases). The germline V and J ends were trimmed by 0 bases and 1 base, with 12 bases remaining between them. This CDR3 is 16 amino acids long. Germline V gene lookup returns CDR1 SGDLS and CDR2 YYNGEE. In DNA, the CDR3 is TGTGCCAGCAGCGTAGGGGGGGAGTCGGGCACAGATACGCAGTATTTT. This encodes CASSVGGESGTDTQYF.

This chain joins TRBV9 and TRBJ2-4; TRBD1 agrees at 9 bases. Germline V gene sequence: CDR1 SGDLS, CDR2 YYNGEE. The CDR3 has 15 amino acids. V shed 4 bases and J 5 bases; nucleotides not matched to a gene: 7. CDR3 nucleotide sequence: TGTGCCAGCAGCCCTACAGGGGGCACGCAAAACATTCAGTACTTC. Residues: CASSPTGGTQNIQYF.

The rearrangement links TRBV20-1 to TRBJ2-3; D remains unclear. The CDR3 is 12 residues long. Trimming shortened V by 3 bases and J by 6 bases, and 10 bases separated the two germline ends. CDR1 DFQATT and CDR2 SNEGSKA come from the germline V gene (reference sequence). DNA for the CDR3: TGCAGTGCTAGGCCCACGTGGGATACGCAGTATTTT. Its translation is CSARPTWDTQYF.

This clonotype was counted between two and nine times. The J gene is TRBJ2-1, the V gene TRBV20-1; either TRBD1 or TRBD2 may fit D (5 bases each). The CDR3 totals 15 residues. Looked up from germline, CDR1 is DFQATT and CDR2 is SNEGSKA (reference sequence). Trimming cost V 3 bases and J 0 bases, with 12 bases left between them. DNA for the CDR3: TGCAGTGCTAGGGGGGAAGGCAGCTCCTACAATGAGCAGTTCTTC. This encodes CSARGEGSSYNEQFF.

V usage is TRBV11-2 and J usage is TRBJ2-4; the match to TRBD2 covers 8 bases. The J call may be faulty, since TRBJ2-5 better matches the DNA end. CDR1 is SGHAT and CDR2 is FQNNGV in the germline V gene. The CDR3 length is 16 residues. CDR3 coding DNA: TGTGCCAGCAGCCAGGGGCGGGGGGCGCTGAGTGAGACCCAGTACTTC. This gives the protein CASSQGRGALSETQYF.

A single count supports this clonotype. The genes are TRBV5-1 and TRBJ2-2, with D perhaps TRBD1 (6 bases). The CDR3 has 18 residues. V was trimmed by 3 bases and J by 0 bases, leaving 18 bases between them. Germline assignment: CDR1 SGHRS and CDR2 YFSETQ. The CDR3 spells CASSWAGLWTANTGELFF. The CDR3 region has the DNA TGCGCCAGCAGCTGGGCTGGGTTGTGGACAGCGAACACCGGGGAGCTGTTTTTT.

The chain couples TRBV7-2 to TRBJ1-6; D gene uncertain. Germline V gene lookup returns CDR1 SGHTA and CDR2 FQGNSA. Trimming shortened V by 6 bases and J by 14 bases, and 17 bases separated the two germline ends. CDR3 length: 13 residues. The CDR3 here is CASRYTASETLHF. The CDR3, as DNA: TGTGCCAGCAGATACACAGCCTCCGAGACCCTCCACTTT.

This clonotype showed up just once. This sequence joins TRBV7-9 and TRBJ1-1; D gene unclear. From germline, CDR1 is SEHNR and CDR2 FQNEAQ (reference sequence). The CDR3 spans 15 residues. The germline V and J ends were trimmed by 1 base and 2 bases, with 11 bases remaining between them. CDR3 sequence: CASSLVSGSNTEAFF. The CDR3 DNA reads TGTGCCAGCAGCTTAGTCTCAGGATCCAACACTGAAGCTTTCTTT.

The J gene is TRBJ2-5, the V gene TRBV12-3 or TRBV12-4; unclear D gene. The CDR3 is 13 amino acids. V gave up 2 bases and J gave up 9 bases, with 13 bases separating them. In DNA form, the CDR3 reads TGTGCCAGCAGTTTAACCCCCCCCGAGGCCCAGTACTTC. Its translation: CASSLTPPEAQYF.

The rearrangement joins TRBV20-1 to TRBJ2-3; D gene uncertain. Germline V gene lookup returns CDR1 DFQATT and CDR2 SNEGSKA (reference sequence). The CDR3 extends over 15 amino acids. V was cut by 3 bases and J by 4 bases, with 17 bases left in between. CDR3 nucleotides: TGCAGTGCTAGGGCGGAATTAAGGTTGGCAGATACGCAGTATTTT. Protein sequence: CSARAELRLADTQYF.

This clonotype was observed a handful of times. This chain connects TRBV13 to TRBJ2-1; 13 bases map to TRBD2. The CDR3 has 16 amino acids. The germline CDR1 and CDR2 sequences are PRHDT and FYEKMQ (reference sequence). Germline trimming cut 5 bases from V and 5 bases from J; bases unmatched to any gene: 6. CDR3 sequence: CASSQGGLAGHNEQFF. Written as DNA, the CDR3 is TGTGCCAGCAGCCAAGGGGGACTAGCGGGGCACAATGAGCAGTTCTTC.

The chain recombines TRBV6-1 with TRBJ2-2; 11 bases are a match to TRBD2. CDR3 length: 17 amino acids. The V gene end was trimmed by 6 bases and the J gene end by 0 bases; junction bases not matched to a gene: 6. Germline-derived CDR1 and CDR2 are MNHNS and SASEGT. CDR3 sequence reads: CASRGLTSGANTGELFF. In DNA, the CDR3 is TGTGCCAGCAGAGGTTTGACTAGCGGGGCGAACACCGGGGAGCTGTTTTTT.

The gene calls are TRBV7-9 and TRBJ1-2; the D gene is possibly TRBD1 (5 bases). The CDR3 runs 17 residues. The germline V gene has CDR1 SEHNR and CDR2 FQNEAQ (reference sequence). V dropped 1 base and J dropped 4 bases, with 19 bases sitting between them. DNA of the CDR3: TGTGCCAGCAGCTTAGGGGACCACCCTTCGGGGATCTATGGCTACACCTTC. Amino acid sequence: CASSLGDHPSGIYGYTF.

In this sample, this clonotype turned up a few times. The chain recombines TRBV15 with TRBJ2-4; D call uncertain. Germline CDR1 is LNHNV and CDR2 is YYDKDF (reference sequence). The CDR3 totals 17 residues. Trimming left V 0 bases short and J 0 bases short, with 12 bases between. CDR3 bases: TGTGCCACCAGCAGAGATAGGGCTCTACTAGCCAAAAACATTCAGTACTTC. It is translated as CATSRDRALLAKNIQYF.

A word on this clonotype: The CDR3 does not end in the conserved phenylalanine or tryptophan, so this is likely a read error. The chain links TRBV4-1 to TRBJ1-4; TRBD1 matches at 9 bases. The CDR3 consists of 17 residues. Germline loops: CDR1 MGHRA, CDR2 YSYEKL. Germline trimming cut 1 base from V and 5 bases from J; bases unmatched to any gene: 8. The CDR3 nucleotides are TGCGCCAGCAGCCAAGGGACCTCCGGGACAGGGAATGAAAAACTGTTTGTT. Translation gives CASSQGTSGTGNEKLFV.